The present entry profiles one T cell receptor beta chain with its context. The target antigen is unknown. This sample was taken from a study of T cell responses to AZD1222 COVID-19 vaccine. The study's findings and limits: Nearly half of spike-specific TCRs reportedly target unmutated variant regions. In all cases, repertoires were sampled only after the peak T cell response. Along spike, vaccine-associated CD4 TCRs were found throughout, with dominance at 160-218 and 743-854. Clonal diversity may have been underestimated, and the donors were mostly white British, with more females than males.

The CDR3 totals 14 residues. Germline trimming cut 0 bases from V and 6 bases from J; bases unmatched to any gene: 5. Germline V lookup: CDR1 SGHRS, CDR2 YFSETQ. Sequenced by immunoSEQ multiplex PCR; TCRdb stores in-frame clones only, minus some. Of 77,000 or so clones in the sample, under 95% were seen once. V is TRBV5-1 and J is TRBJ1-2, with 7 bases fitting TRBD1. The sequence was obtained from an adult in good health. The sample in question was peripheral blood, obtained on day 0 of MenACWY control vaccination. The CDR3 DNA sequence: TGCGCCAGCAGCTTGGTTTCCGGACAGGATGGCTACACCTTC. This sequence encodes CASSLVSGQDGYTF.